This TCR beta chain was retrieved from a study of T cell responses to AZD1222 COVID-19 vaccine. The study's findings and limits: Most donors were white British, females outnumbered males, and clonal diversity was possibly underestimated. Spike-specific TCRs gained breadth and depth after people received two AZD1222 doses. In the spike-specific TCR repertoire, nearly half reportedly target unmutated variant regions.

The V end was cut by 3 bases, the J end by 6 bases, with 9 bases between. The CDR3 extends over 13 amino acids. The V gene's germline CDR1 is LNHDA and CDR2 SQIVND (reference sequence). Profiling relied on immunoSEQ multiplex PCR, and the TCRdb table lists in-frame clones only, not all of them. The table has roughly 120,000 clones, approximately 90% seen once; the top ten hold 6.5% to 9%. Concerning this clone itself: The target antigen is unknown.

The source of this sequence is an adult in good health. This chain joins TRBV19 and TRBJ1-5; D might be TRBD1 (5 bases). Sequenced material: peripheral blood, taken on day 0 of AZD1222 vaccination. DNA for the CDR3: TGTGCCAGTAGTATTGTGGGGACTCAGCCCCAGCATTTT. Translating gives CASSIVGTQPQHF.